This T cell receptor (beta chain) is from a study of shared clonotypes between healthy human individuals (TCRdb year 2020). Looking at the study overall: A few men and two women, aged 18 to 49 years, made up the cohort. To increase sequencing depth and limit assay-specific biases, different laboratories used diverse techniques to prepare libraries and sequence TCR repertoires. Each donor's leukapheresis produced roughly between about 0.85 and 10 billion PBMCs. For each donor, CD4 naive and CD4 memory were each given three plates, CD8 naive was given two plates, and CD8 memory was given one plate. To estimate repertoire size and how much clonotype sharing occurs between individuals, the study deeply sequenced the blood TCR repertoires of five or six healthy adults. The research as a whole found: Even with the large sequencing depth, rarefaction of the sorted-subset datasets indicated that sequencing was incomplete. Because the study included a small number of donors, the genetic and exposure-history diversity represented was limited. Pairwise subsampling led to the expectation that sequencing depth would affect the degree of clonotype sharing among donors. Sampling was restricted to blood, and TCR repertoires in tissues likely differ from the TCR repertoires found in blood. About 5% of naive CD4, around 3.5% of naive CD8, approximately 2.2% of memory CD4, and about 0.4% of memory CD8 clonotypes were shared across several donors. Larger estimated clonotype richness was generally found for naive subsets than for memory subsets. Compared with non-shared clonotypes, clonotypes shared by all four sorted-subset donors had higher generation probabilities.

Using the deep immunoSEQ assay, TCR CDR3 regions were amplified from genomic DNA by multiplex PCR. Genomic DNA extracted from each cell subset was distributed evenly over all wells of several immunoSEQ 96-well plates, and each plate served as one replicate. For sorted subsets, each replicate PCR was loaded with approximately 0.2 ug genomic DNA, equivalent to approximately 33,000 T cell genomes. Purified libraries were measured with a Qubit 3.0 fluorometer, size-checked on a Bioanalyzer 2100, and measured again with the KAPA Library Quantification kit. A separate single-read 150-cycle Illumina NextSeq 550 flow cell was used to sequence each immunoSEQ 96-well plate. The published analysis was carried out like this. Because the immunoSEQ output held only junctional sequences and lacked quality scores, the filtering could not match the filtering applied to full-length reads. Sequences were annotated with PyIR, a Python wrapper for IgBLAST v1.9, using IMGT germline references to assign V/J genes and CDR3. Reads were removed for weak V/J assignments (E-value above 1e-6), missing CDR3, stop codons, out-of-frame junctions, or ambiguous translated residues. V3J clonotypes were defined as sequences sharing an identical inferred V gene, J gene, and CDR3 amino acid sequence. The percentage overlap between two repertoires was calculated by dividing the number of shared unique clonotypes by the size of the smaller repertoire. Richness of each repertoire was evaluated using RTK rarefaction, the Chao1 estimator, and Recon v2.1 estimates of unobserved clonotypes. Generation probabilities for all TCRbeta clonotypes obtained by the gDNA method from a few donors were computed using OLGA. The table was pulled from immuneACCESS by TCRdb, which kept in-frame rearrangements only. Such tables lose some clones; where checked, under half of the loss comes from unresolved V genes, and the rest has no known cause. That table furnishes V, J and clone size, whereas the DNA furnished D and trimming. This sample comprises approximately 1.5 million clones, 98% of them detected only once. The leading ten clones occupy 0.36% of the sample.

Donors were healthy HIV-negative adults with no recently reported acute infections or vaccinations. Every donor was a Caucasian adult living in Nashville, Tennessee, USA. Magnetic negative selection was used to enrich CD4+ T cells, after which naive cells were positively selected on CD45RA and the negative fraction became the memory subset. Blood was obtained by leukapheresis, after which PBMCs were separated by Ficoll-Histopaque density gradient centrifugation and cryopreserved in liquid nitrogen vapor phase. Analytical flow cytometry was used to check the purity and quantity of each magnetically sorted T cell population. Genomic DNA was isolated from every sorted fraction and measured by UV absorbance on a Nanodrop 2000c. Taken from the germline V gene (reference sequence), the CDR1 and CDR2 loops are SGHKS and YYEKEE. V loses 3 bases at its end and J loses 7 bases; junction bases beyond the gene matches: 6. The CDR3, from cysteine to phenylalanine, totals 15 residues. Here the CDR3 DNA is all that survives: 45 bases in frame from base 1.

Note on this clone: Its antigen is not yet known. Within one base of it there is no much larger clone, and no base qualities were kept.

The rearrangement combines TRBV5-5 with TRBJ2-1, with 11 bases aligning to TRBD2. The sequenced sample consisted of naive CD4+ T cells sorted from blood. Interpreted using the paper, the cell subset or site label stands for: CD45RA+ positively selected. This TCR came from a man aged 25 to 40 in good health. CDR3 region: CASSSLAGGANEQFF. The nucleotide sequence is TGTGCCAGCAGCTCTCTAGCGGGAGGAGCAAATGAGCAGTTCTTC.